This T cell receptor (beta chain) was documented in a study of CD8 T cells in ankylosing spondylitis. Germline CDR1 reads LGHNA; CDR2 reads YSLEER. The CDR3 consists of 15 residues. Trimming pared 4 bases from V and 4 bases from J, leaving 16 bases between. In TCRdb, the 5' RACE reads were re-called with MiXCR into one record per CDR3 protein. This table holds about 210,000 distinct CDR3 sequences, approximately 7.4% found once. This clonotype was recorded a few times. What it binds is unknown. General study findings and limits: A TCR beta motif made of several highly homologous variants seemed typical of ankylosing spondylitis blood.

The chain is built from TRBV4-3 and TRBJ1-2; perhaps TRBD1 as D (5 bases). This clonotype was obtained from a male donor with ankylosing spondylitis. The sequencing sample was made of blood, either unsorted or a sorted T cell fraction (not recorded which). The CDR3 DNA reads TGCGCCAGCAGCCCCGGGACGGGATCGACCTATGGCTACACCTTC. This codes for CASSPGTGSTYGYTF.